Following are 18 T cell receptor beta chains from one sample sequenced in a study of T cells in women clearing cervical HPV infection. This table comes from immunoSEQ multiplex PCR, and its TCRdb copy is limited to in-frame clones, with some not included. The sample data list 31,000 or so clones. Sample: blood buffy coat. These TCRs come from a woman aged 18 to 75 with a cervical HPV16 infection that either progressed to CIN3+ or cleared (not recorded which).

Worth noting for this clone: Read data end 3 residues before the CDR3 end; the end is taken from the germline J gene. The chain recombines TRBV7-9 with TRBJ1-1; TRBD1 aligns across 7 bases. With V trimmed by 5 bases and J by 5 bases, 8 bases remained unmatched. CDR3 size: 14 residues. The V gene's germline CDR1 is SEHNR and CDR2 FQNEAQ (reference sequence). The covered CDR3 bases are TGTGCCAGCAGCCCCACGACAGGGAGAACTGAA. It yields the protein CASSPTTGRTE. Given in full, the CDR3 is CASSPTTGRTEAFF. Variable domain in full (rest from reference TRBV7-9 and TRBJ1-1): DTGVSQNPRHKITKRGQNVTFRCDPISEHNRLYWYRQTLGQGPEFLTYFQNEAQLEKSRLLSDRFSAERPKGSFSTLEIQRTEQGDSAMYLCASSPTTGRTEAFFGQGTRLTVV.

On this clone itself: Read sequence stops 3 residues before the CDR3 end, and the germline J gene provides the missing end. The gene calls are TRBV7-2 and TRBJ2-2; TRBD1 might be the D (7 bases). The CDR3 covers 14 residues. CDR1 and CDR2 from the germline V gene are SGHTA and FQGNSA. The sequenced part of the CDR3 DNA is TGTGCCAGCAGCCCCAGGGGGTTGCGGGAAAAG. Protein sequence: CASSPRGLREK. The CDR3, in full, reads CASSPRGLREKLFF.

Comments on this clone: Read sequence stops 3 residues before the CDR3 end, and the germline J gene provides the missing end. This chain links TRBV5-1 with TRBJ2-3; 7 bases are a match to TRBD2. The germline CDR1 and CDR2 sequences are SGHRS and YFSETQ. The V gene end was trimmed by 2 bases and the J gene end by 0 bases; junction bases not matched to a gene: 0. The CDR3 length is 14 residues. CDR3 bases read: TGCGCCAGCAGCTTAGCGGGAAGCACAGATACG. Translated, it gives CASSLAGSTDT. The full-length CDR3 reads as CASSLAGSTDTQYF.

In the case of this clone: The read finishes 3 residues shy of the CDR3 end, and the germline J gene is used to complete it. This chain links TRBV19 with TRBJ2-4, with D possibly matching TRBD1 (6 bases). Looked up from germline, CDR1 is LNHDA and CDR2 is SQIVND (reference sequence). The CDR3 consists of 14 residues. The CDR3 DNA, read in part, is TGTGCCAGTAATAACGACAGGCCCCCACGGGAT. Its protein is CASNNDRPPRD. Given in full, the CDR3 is CASNNDRPPRDQYF.

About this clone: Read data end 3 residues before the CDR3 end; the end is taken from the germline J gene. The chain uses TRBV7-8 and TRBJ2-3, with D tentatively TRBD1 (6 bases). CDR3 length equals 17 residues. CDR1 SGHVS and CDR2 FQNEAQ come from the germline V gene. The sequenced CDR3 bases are TGTGCCAGCAGCTCAACGATTCCCACAGGGATACAAGAGACG. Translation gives CASSSTIPTGIQET. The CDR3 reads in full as CASSSTIPTGIQETQYF.

The CDR3 sequence: CASSYYGGGETQYF. The CDR3 DNA, read in part, is TGTGCCAGCAGCTACTACGGGGGAGGGGAGACC. The chain links TRBV5-8 to TRBJ2-5, with 7 bases identical to TRBD2. Coverage ceases 3 residues before the CDR3 finishes, and the germline J gene fills in the end. The CDR3 spans 14 residues. Germline V gives CDR1 SGHTS, CDR2 YDEGEE. V shed 3 bases and J 5 bases; nucleotides not matched to a gene: 7.

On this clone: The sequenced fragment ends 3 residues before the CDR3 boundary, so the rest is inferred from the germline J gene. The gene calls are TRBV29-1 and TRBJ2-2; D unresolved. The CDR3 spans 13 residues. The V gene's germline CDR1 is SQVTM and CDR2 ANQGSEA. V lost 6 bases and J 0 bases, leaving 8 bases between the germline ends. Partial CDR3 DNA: TGCAGCGTGACTTACGCGAACACCGGGGAG. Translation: CSVTYANTGE. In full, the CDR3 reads CSVTYANTGELFF.

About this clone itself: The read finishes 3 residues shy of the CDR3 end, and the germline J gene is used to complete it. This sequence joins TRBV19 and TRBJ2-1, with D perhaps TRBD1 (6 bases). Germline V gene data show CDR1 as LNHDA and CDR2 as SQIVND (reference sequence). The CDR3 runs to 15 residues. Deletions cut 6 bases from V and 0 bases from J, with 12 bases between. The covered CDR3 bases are TGTGCCAGTAGCCCTACAGGGAGCTCCTACAATGAG. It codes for CASSPTGSSYNE. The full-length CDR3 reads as CASSPTGSSYNEQFF.

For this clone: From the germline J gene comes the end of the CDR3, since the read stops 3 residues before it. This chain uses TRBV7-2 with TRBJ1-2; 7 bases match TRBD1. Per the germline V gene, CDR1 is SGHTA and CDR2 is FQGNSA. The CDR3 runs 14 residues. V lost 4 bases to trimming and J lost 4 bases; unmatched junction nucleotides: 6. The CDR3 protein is CASSYWGQLYGYTF. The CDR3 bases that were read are TGTGCCAGCAGCTACTGGGGACAGCTCTATGGC.

CDR3 bases read: TGCGCCAGCAGCCCGGGAGCGGGGAGCTCCTATAATTCACCG. This sequence encodes CASSPGAGSSYNSP. The full CDR3 protein reads CASSPGAGSSYNSPLFF. The chain recombines TRBV5-1 with TRBJ2-2; 7 bases line up with TRBD2. The CDR3 end lies 3 residues beyond the end of the read and is filled in from the germline J gene. The germline V gene has CDR1 SGHRS and CDR2 YFSETQ. CDR3 length equals 17 residues. Combining the CDR3 with reference TRBV5-1 and TRBJ2-2 gives the whole variable domain KAGVTQTPRYLIKTRGQQVTLSCSPISGHRSVSWYQQTPGQGLQFLFEYFSETQRNKGNFPGRFSGRQFSNSRSEMNVSTLELGDSALYLCASSPGAGSSYNSPLFFGEGSRLTVL.

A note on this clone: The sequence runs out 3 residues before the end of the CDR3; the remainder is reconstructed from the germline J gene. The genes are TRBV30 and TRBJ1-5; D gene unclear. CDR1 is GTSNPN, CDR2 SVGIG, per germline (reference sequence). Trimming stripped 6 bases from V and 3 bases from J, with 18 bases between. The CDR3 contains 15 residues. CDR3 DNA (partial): TGTGCCTGCTCCGATTTTACTGCACCCAATCAGCCC. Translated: CACSDFTAPNQP. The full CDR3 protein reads CACSDFTAPNQPQHF.

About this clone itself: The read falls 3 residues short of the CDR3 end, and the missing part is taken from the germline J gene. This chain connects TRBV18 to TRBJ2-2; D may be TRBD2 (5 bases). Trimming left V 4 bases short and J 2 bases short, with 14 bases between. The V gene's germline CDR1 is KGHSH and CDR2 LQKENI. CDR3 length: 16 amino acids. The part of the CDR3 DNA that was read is TGTGCCAGCTCACAGTACGAGACTAAAAACACCGGGGAG. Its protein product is CASSQYETKNTGE. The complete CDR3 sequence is CASSQYETKNTGELFF.

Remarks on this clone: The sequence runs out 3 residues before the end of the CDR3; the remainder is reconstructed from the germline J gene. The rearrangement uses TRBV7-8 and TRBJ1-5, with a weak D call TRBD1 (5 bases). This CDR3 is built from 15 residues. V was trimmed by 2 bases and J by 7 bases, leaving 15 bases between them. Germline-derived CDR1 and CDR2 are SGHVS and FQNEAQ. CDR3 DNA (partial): TGTGCCAGCAGCTTACGCGCGCAGGGCAGACAGCCC. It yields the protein CASSLRAQGRQP. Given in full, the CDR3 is CASSLRAQGRQPQHF.

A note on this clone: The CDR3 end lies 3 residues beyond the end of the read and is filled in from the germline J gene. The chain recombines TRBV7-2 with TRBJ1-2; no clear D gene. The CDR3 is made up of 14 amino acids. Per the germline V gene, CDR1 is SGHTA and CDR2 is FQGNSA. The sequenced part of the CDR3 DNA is TGTGCCAGCAGCTTTGACCCGGGGTTCTACGAC. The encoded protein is CASSFDPGFYD. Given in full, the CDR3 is CASSFDPGFYDYTF.

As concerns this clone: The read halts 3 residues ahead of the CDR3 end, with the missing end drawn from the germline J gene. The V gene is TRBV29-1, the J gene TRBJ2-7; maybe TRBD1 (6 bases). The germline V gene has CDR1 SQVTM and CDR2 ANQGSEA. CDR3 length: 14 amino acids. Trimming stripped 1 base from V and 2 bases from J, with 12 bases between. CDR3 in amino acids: CSVEAAGAAYEQYF. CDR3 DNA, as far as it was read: TGCAGCGTTGAAGCGGCAGGGGCGGCCTACGAG.

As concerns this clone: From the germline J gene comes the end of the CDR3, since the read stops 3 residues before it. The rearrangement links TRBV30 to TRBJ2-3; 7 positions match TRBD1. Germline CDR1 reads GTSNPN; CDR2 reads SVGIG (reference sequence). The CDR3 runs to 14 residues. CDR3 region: CAWSLGTVNQPQYF. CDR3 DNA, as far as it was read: TGTGCCTGGAGTCTGGGGACAGTCAATCAGCCG.

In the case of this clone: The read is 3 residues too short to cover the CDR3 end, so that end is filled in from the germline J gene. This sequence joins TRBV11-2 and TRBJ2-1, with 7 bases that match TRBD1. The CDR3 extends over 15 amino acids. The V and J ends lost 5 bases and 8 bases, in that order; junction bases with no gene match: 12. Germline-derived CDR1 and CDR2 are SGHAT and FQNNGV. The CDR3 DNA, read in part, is TGTGCCAGCAGCGCCTACAGGGGTGGTAGGGATGAG. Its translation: CASSAYRGGRDE. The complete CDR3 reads CASSAYRGGRDEQFF.

The sequenced CDR3 bases are TGTGCCAGTAGAAACCGGGACACGCACAATGAG. It translates to CASRNRDTHNE. The complete CDR3 reads CASRNRDTHNEQFF. This rearrangement joins TRBV19 to TRBJ2-1, with D perhaps matching TRBD1 (6 bases). Sequencing ends 3 residues short of the CDR3 end; the germline J gene provides the rest. V was pared by 6 bases and J by 5 bases, with 14 bases between. There are 14 residues in the CDR3. Germline CDR1 reads LNHDA; CDR2 reads SQIVND (reference sequence).